The clone carrying this T cell receptor beta chain was detected only once. Its matching antigen is unknown. The sample is drawn from a study of T-cell memory formation after mild COVID-19. Study-wide points: Prior to infection, memory already included some responding clones, suggesting cross-reactive memory joined.

Trimming took 6 bases from V and 4 from J; bases not matched to a gene: 9. Germline-derived CDR1 and CDR2 are SGHDN and FVKESK. The CDR3 is 15 amino acids. TCRdb fed the 5' RACE reads into MiXCR, producing one record per CDR3 protein. The data show roughly 280,000 distinct CDR3 sequences, 8.2% seen once. This sequence joins TRBV14 and TRBJ2-5, with 9 nucleotides matching TRBD1. This clonotype originated in a man between 18 and 29 years old who had mild COVID-19 (a few samples of this study predate the infection). Cell type and time point are not known. The sequenced sample consisted of PBMCs or a T cell subset sorted from them (not recorded which). CDR3 sequence reads: CASSDPGQGGETQYF. In DNA, the CDR3 is TGTGCCAGCAGTGACCCGGGACAGGGAGGAGAGACCCAGTACTTC.